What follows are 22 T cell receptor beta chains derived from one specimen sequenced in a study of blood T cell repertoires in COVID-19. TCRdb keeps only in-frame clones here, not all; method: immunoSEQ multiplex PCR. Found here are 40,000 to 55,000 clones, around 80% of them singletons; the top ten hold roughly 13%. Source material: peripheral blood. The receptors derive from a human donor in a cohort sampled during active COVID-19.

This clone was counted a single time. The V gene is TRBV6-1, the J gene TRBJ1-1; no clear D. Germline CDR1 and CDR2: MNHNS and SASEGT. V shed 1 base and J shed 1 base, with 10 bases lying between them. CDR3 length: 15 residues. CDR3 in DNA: TGTGCCAGCAGTGAAGGCTGGGCTTGGAACACTGAAGCTTTCTTT. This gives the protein CASSEGWAWNTEAFF.

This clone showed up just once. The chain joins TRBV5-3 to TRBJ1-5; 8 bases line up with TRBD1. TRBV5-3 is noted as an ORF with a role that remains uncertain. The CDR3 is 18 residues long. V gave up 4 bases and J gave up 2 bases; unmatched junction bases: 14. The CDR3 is CARSTGITGGKGNQPQHF. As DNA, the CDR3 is TGTGCCAGAAGCACCGGGATAACAGGGGGAAAGGGCAATCAGCCCCAGCATTTT.

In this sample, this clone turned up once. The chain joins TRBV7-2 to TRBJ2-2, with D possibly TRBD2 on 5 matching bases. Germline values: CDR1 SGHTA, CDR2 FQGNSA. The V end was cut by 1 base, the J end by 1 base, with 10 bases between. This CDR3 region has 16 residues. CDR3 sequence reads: CASSLVSSGNTGELFF. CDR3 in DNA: TGTGCCAGCAGCTTAGTTTCGAGCGGGAACACCGGGGAGCTGTTTTTT.

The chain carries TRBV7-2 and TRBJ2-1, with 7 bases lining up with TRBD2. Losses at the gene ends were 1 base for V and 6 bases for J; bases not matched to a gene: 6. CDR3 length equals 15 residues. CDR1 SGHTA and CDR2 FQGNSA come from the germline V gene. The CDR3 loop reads CASSLGGTTTNEQFF. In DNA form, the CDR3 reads TGTGCCAGCAGCTTAGGGGGGACTACCACCAATGAGCAGTTCTTC.

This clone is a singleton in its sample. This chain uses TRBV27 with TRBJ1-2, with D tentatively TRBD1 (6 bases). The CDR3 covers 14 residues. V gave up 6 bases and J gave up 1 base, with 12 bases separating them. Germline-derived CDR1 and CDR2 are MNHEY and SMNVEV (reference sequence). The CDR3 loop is CASSRQDSNYGYTF. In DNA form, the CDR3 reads TGTGCCAGCAGCCGACAGGACAGTAACTATGGCTACACCTTC.

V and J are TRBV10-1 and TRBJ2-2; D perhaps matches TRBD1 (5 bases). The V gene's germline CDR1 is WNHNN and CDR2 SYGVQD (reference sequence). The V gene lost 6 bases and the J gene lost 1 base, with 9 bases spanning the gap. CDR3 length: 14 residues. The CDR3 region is CASSLGQNTGELFF. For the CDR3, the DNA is TGCGCCAGCAGCTTAGGACAGAACACCGGGGAGCTGTTTTTT.

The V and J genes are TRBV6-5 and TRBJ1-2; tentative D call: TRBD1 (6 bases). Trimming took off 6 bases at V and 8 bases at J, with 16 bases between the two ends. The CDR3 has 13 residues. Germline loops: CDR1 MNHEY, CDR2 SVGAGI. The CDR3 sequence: CASRDRQVGGYTF. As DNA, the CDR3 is TGTGCCAGCAGGGATAGACAGGTGGGAGGCTACACCTTC.

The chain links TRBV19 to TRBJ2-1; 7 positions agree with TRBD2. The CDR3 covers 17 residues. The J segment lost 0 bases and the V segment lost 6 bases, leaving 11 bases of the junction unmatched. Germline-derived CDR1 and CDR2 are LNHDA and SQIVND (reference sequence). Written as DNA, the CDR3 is TGTGCCAGTAGGGGCCTTTTTGGCGGGAGCTCCTACAATGAGCAGTTCTTC. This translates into CASRGLFGGSSYNEQFF.

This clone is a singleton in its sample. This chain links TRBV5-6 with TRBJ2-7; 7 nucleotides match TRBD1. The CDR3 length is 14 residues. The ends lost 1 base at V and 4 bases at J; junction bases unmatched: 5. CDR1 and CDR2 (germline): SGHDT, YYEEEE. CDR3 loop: CASSLTGVSYEQYF. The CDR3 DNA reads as TGTGCCAGCAGCTTGACAGGGGTGTCATACGAGCAGTACTTC.

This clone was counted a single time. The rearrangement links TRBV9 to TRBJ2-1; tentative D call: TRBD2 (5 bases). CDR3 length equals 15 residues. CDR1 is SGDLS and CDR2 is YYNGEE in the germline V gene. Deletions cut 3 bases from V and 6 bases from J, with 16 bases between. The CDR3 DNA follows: TGTGCCAGCAGCGGACCCTTTCTAGCCACCAATGAGCAGTTCTTC. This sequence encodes CASSGPFLATNEQFF.

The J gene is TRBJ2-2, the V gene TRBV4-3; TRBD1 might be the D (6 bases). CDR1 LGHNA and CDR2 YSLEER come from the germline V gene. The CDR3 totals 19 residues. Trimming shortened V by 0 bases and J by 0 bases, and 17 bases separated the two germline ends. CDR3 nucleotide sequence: TGCGCCAGCAGCCAAGATATTCGGCGACAGGCCACGAACACCGGGGAGCTGTTTTTT. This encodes CASSQDIRRQATNTGELFF.

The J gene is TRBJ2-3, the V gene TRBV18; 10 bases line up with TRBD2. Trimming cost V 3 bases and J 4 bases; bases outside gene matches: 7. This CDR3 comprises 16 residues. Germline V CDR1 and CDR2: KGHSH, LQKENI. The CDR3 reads CASSPKREGFSDTQYF. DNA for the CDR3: TGTGCCAGCTCACCTAAGCGGGAGGGCTTCTCAGATACGCAGTATTTT.

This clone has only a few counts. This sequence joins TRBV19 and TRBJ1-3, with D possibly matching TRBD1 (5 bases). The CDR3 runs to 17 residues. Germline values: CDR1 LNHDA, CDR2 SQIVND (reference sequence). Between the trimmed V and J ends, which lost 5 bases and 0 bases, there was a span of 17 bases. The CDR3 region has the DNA TGTGCCAGTAGTCAACGTCAGGGTCTTTACTCTGGAAACACCATATATTTT. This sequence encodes CASSQRQGLYSGNTIYF.

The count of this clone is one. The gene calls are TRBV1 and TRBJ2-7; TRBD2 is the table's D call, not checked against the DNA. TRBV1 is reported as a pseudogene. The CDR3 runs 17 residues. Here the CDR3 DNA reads TGCACCAGCAGCCAAGATTTGTGGCTAGCGGGAACCTACGAGCAGTACTTC. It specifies CTSSQDLWLAGTYEQYF.

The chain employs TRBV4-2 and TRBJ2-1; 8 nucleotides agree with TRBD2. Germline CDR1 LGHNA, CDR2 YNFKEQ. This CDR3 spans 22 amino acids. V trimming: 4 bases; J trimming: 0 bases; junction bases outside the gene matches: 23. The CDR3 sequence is CASSPDKALRLAGGSSYNEQFF. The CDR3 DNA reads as TGTGCCAGCAGCCCAGATAAGGCCCTGAGGCTAGCGGGTGGGAGCTCCTACAATGAGCAGTTCTTC.

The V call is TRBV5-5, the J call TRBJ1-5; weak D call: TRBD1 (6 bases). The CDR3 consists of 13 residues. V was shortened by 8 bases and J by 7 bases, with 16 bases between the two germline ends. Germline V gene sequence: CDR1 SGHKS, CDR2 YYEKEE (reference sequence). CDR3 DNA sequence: TGTGCCAGGTCAAAAGGGGGAGGGCAGCCCCAGCATTTT. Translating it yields CARSKGGGQPQHF.

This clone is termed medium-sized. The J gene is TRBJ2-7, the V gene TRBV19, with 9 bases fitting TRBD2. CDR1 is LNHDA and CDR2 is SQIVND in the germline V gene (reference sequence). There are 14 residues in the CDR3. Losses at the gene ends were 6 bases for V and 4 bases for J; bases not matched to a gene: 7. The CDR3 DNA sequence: TGTGCCAGTAGCTCGGGACTAGCAGGTTACGAGCAGTACTTC. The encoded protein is CASSSGLAGYEQYF.

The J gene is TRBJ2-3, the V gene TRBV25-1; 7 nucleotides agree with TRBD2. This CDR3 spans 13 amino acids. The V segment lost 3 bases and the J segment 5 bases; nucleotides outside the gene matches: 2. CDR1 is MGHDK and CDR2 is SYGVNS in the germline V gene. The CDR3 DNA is TGTGCCAGCAGTGACCCGGGGGGAGATACGCAGTATTTT. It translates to CASSDPGGDTQYF.

This chain's CDR3 is CASSPRTGSLTDTQYF. In DNA form, the CDR3 reads TGTGCCAGCTCACCACGAACAGGGTCTTTAACAGATACGCAGTATTTT. V is TRBV18 and J is TRBJ2-3, with TRBD1 as a possible D gene (6 bases). V lost 1 base and J 3 bases, leaving 14 bases between the germline ends. The CDR3 is 16 residues long. Germline CDR1 is KGHSH and CDR2 is LQKENI.

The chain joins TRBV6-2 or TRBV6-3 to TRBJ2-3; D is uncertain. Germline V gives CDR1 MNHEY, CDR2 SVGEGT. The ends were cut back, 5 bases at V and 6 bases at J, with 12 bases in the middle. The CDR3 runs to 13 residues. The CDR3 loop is CASSPPETDTQYF. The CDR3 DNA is TGTGCCAGCAGTCCCCCCGAGACTGATACGCAGTATTTT.

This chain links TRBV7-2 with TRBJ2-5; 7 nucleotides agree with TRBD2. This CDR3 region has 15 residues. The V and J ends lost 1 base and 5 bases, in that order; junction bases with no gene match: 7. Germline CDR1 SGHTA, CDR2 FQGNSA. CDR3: CASSLGSAGDETQYF. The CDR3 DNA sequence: TGTGCCAGCAGCTTAGGGTCGGCGGGAGACGAGACCCAGTACTTC.

DNA for the CDR3: TGTGCCAGCAATCGGGATTGGGCCCCAGCCTACGAGCAGTACTTC. Translated, it gives CASNRDWAPAYEQYF. The chain is built from TRBV6-5 and TRBJ2-7, with a tentative D call TRBD2 (5 bases). Germline V gene sequence: CDR1 MNHEY, CDR2 SVGAGI. There are 15 residues in the CDR3. V lost 7 bases, J lost 2 bases, and 18 bases lay in between.